This TCR beta chain was identified in a study of shared clonotypes between healthy human individuals. General study findings and limits: Generation probabilities were higher for clonotypes shared across all four sorted-subset donors than for unshared ones.

Notes on this clone: Its specificity is not known.

Every subset had its genomic DNA shared out evenly among several immunoSEQ plates. Sorted-subset replicate PCRs used 150 to 200 ng of genomic DNA. This amount corresponded to about 30,000 T cell genomes. Profiling relied on immunoSEQ multiplex PCR, and the TCRdb table lists in-frame clones only, not all of them. This sample has some 2,100,000 clones, with 90% to 95% found just once. The ends were cut back, 11 bases at V and 5 bases at J, with 28 bases in the middle. From germline, CDR1 is SGHTA and CDR2 FQGNSA. The CDR3 length is 16 residues. CD8 cells regarded as naive lacked CD45RO, were positively chosen for CCR7, and omitted terminally differentiated effector memory CD45RA+ cells.

The sample was naive CD8+ T cells from PBMCs. The clonotype comes from a man aged 18 to 29 in good health. Some clones in this sample may be carry-over from other donors' samples. This chain uses TRBV7-2 with TRBJ2-7, with D perhaps given as TRBD1 or TRBD2 (7 bases each). CDR3 protein: CAESGGRERYYDEQYF. CDR3 nucleotides: TGTGCCGAGTCAGGGGGGCGGGAGCGGTACTATGACGAGCAGTACTTC.